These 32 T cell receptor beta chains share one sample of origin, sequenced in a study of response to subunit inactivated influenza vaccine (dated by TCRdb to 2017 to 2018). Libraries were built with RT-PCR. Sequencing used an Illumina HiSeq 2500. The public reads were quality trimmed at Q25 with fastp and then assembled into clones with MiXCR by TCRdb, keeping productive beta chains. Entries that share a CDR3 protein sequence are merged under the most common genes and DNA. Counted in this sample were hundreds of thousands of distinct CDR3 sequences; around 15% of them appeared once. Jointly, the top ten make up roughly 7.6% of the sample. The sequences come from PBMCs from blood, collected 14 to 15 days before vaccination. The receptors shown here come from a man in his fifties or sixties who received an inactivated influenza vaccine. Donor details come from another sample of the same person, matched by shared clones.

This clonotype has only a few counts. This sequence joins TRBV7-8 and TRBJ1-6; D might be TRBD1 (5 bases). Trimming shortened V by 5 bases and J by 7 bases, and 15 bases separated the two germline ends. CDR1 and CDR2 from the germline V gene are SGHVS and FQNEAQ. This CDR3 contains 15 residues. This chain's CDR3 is CASSISGTGNSPLHF. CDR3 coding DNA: TGTGCCAGCAGCATTTCCGGGACGGGGAATTCACCCCTCCACTTT.

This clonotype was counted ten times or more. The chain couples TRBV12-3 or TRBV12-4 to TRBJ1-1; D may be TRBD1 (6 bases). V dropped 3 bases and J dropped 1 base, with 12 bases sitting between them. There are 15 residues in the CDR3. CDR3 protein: CASSLPGAPNTEAFF. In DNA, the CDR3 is TGTGCCAGCAGTTTGCCAGGGGCACCGAACACTGAAGCTTTCTTT.

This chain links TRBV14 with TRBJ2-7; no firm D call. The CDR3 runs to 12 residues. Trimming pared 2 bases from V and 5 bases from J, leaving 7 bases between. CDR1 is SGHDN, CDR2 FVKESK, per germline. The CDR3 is CASSQIGNEQYF. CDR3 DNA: TGTGCCAGCAGCCAAATAGGGAACGAGCAGTACTTC.

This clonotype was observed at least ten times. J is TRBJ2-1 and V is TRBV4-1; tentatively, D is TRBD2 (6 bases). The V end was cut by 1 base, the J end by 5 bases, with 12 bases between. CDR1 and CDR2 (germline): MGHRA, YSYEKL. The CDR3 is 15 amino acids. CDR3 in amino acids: CASSQAPGAHNEQFF. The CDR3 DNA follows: TGCGCCAGCAGCCAAGCCCCGGGAGCCCACAATGAGCAGTTCTTC.

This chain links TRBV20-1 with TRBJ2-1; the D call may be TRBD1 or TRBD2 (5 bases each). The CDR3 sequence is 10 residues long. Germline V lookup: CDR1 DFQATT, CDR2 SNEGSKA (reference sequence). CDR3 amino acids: CSPGGNEQFF. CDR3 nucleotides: TGCAGCCCTGGGGGCAATGAGCAGTTCTTC.

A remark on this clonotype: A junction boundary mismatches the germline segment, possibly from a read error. CDR3 sequence: CCARDLGYRPDTQYF. CDR3 coding DNA: TGCTGTGCTAGAGATCTGGGCTATCGCCCAGATACGCAGTATTTT. The chain employs TRBV20-1 and TRBJ2-3; D unclear. The germline gives CDR1 DFQATT, CDR2 SNEGSKA (reference sequence). The CDR3 sequence is 15 residues long.

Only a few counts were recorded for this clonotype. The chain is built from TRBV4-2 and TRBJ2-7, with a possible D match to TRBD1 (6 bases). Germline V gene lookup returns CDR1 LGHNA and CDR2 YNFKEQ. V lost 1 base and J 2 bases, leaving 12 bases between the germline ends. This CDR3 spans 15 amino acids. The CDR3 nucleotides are TGTGCCAGCAGCCAAGGACAGGTTTACACCTACGAGCAGTACTTC. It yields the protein CASSQGQVYTYEQYF.

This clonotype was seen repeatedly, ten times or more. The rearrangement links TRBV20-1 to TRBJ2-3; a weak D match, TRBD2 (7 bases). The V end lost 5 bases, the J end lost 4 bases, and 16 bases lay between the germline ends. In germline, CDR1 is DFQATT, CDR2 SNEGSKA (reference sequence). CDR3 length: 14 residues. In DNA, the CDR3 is TGCAGTGCTGGGGGGGGCAGCGGCGCAGATACGCAGTATTTT. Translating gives CSAGGGSGADTQYF.

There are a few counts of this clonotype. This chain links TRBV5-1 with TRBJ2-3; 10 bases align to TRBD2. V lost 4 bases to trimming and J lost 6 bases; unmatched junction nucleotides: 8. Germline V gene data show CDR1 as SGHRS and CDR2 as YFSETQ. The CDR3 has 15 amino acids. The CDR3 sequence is CASSTQRGGRDTQYF. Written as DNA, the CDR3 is TGCGCCAGCAGCACACAGCGGGGGGGCCGGGATACGCAGTATTTT.

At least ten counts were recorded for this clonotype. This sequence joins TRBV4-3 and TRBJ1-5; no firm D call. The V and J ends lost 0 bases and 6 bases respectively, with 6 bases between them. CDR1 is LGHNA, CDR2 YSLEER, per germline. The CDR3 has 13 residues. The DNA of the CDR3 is TGCGCCAGCAGCCAAGATCAAAGTCAGCCCCAGCATTTT. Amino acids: CASSQDQSQPQHF.

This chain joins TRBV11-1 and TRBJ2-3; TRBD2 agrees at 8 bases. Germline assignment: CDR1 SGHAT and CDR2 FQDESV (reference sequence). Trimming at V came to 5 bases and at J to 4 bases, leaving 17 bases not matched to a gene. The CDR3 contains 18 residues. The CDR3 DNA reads TGTGCCAGCAGCCCCCTGGGCGGACTAGCCAAACACGCAGATACGCAGTATTTT. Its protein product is CASSPLGGLAKHADTQYF.

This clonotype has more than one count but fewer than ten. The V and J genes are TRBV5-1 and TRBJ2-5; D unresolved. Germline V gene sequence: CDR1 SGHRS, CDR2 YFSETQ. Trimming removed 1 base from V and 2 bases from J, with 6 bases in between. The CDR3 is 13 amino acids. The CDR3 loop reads CASSLNDQETQYF. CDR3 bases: TGCGCCAGCAGCTTGAATGATCAAGAGACCCAGTACTTC.

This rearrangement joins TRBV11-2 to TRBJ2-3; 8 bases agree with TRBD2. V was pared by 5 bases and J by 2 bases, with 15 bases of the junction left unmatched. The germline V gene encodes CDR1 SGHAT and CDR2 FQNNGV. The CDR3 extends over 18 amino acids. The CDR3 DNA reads TGTGCCAGCAGCCCCAGAGGAGGAAGCGGGGGTTTCACAGATACGCAGTATTTT. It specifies CASSPRGGSGGFTDTQYF.

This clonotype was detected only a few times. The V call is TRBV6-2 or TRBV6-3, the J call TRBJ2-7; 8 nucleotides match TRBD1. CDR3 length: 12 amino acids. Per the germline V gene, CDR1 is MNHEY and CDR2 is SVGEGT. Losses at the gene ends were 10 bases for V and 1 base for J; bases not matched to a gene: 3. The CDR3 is CAIRTGSYEQYF. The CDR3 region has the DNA TGTGCCATACGGACAGGGTCCTACGAGCAGTACTTC.

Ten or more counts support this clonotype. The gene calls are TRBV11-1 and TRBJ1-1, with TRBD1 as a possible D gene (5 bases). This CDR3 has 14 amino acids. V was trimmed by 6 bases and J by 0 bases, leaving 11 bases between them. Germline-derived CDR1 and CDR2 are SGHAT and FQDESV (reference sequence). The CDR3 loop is CASSPTAMNTEAFF. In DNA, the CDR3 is TGTGCCAGCAGTCCGACAGCTATGAACACTGAAGCTTTCTTT.

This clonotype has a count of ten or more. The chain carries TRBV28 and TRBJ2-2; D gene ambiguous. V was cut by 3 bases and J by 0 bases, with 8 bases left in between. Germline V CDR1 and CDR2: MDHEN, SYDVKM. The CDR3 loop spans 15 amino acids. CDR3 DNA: TGTGCCAGCAGTTTGGAAGCGCCGAACACCGGGGAGCTGTTTTTT. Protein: CASSLEAPNTGELFF.

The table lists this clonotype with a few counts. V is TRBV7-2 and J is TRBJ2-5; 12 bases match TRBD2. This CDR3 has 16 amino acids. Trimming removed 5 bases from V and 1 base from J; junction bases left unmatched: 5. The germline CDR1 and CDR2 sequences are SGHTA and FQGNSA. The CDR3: CASSPLAGGPQETQYF. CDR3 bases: TGTGCCAGCAGCCCCCTAGCGGGAGGGCCCCAAGAGACCCAGTACTTC.

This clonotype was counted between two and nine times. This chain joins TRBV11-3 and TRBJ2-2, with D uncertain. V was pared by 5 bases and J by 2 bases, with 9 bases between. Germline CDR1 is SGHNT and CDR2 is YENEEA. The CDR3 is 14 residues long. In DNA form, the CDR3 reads TGTGCCAGCAGCAGGAATACTAACACCGGGGAGCTGTTTTTT. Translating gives CASSRNTNTGELFF.

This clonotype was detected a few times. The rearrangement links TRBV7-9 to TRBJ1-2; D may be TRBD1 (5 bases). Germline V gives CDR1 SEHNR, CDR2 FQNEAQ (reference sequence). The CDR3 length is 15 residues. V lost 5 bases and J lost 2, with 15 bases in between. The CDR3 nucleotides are TGTGCCAGCAGCCGCGCGGGGGTTGGCAACTATGGCTACACCTTC. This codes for CASSRAGVGNYGYTF.

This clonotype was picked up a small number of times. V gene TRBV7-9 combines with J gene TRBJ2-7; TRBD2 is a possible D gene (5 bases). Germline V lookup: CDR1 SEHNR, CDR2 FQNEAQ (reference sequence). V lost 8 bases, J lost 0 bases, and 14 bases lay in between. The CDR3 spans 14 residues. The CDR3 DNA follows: TGTGCCAGCGGCCGGACGGGGAGCTCCTACGAGCAGTACTTC. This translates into CASGRTGSSYEQYF.

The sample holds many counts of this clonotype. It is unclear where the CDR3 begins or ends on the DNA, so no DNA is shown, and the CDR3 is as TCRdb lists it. The CDR3 protein is CASSSSGSGANVLTF. The chain couples TRBV12-3 or TRBV12-4 to TRBJ2-6. The CDR3 has 15 amino acids, counting both end residues.

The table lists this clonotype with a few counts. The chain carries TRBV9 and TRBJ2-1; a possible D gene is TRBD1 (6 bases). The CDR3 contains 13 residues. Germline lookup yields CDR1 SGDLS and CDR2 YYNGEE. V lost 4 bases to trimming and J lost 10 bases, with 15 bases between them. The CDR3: CASSFLGGWEQFF. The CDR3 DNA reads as TGTGCCAGCAGCTTCCTAGGGGGTTGGGAGCAGTTCTTC. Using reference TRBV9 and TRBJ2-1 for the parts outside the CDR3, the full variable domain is DSGVTQTPKHLITATGQRVTLRCSPRSGDLSVYWYQQSLDQGLQFLIQYYNGEERAKGNILERFSAQQFPDLHSELNLSSLELGDSALYFCASSFLGGWEQFFGPGTRLTVL.

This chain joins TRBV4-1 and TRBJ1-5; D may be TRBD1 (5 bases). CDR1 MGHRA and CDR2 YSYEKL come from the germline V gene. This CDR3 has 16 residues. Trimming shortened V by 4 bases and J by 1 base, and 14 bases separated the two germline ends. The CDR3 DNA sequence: TGCGCCAGCAGCCTCATCCCCAGGGAGAGCAATCAGCCCCAGCATTTT. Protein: CASSLIPRESNQPQHF.

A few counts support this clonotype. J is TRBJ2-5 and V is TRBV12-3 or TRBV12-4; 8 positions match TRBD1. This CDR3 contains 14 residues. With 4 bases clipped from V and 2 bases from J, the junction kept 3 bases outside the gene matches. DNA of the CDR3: TGTGCCAGCAGTTGGACAGGGATACAAGAGACCCAGTACTTC. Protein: CASSWTGIQETQYF.

The CDR3 bases are TGTGCCAGCAGTTTACGGGACCCACCGATGGAGACCCAGTACTTC. Translating it yields CASSLRDPPMETQYF. The rearrangement joins TRBV28 to TRBJ2-5; D possibly uses TRBD1 or TRBD2 (5 bases each). Germline V gene data show CDR1 as MDHEN and CDR2 as SYDVKM. V was trimmed by 2 bases and J by 5 bases, leaving 15 bases between them. The CDR3 spans 15 residues.

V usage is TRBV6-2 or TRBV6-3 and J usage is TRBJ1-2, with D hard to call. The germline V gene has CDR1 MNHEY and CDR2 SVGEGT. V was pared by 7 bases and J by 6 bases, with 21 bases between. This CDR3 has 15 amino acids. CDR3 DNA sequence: TGTGCCAGCATCCCCCGCGAAGGTCTCGTGCATGGCTACACCTTC. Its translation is CASIPREGLVHGYTF.

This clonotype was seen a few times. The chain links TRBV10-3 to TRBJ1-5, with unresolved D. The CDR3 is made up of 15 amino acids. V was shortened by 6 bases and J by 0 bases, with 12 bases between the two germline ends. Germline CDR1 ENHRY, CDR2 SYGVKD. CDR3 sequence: CAIRDDGNSNQPQHF. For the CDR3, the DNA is TGTGCCATCAGAGACGACGGGAATAGCAATCAGCCCCAGCATTTT.

This CDR3 reads CASSRGDGSNQPQHF. In nucleotides, the CDR3 is TGTGCCAGCAGTAGGGGGGACGGTAGCAATCAGCCCCAGCATTTT. The rearrangement joins TRBV6-8 to TRBJ1-5; the D gene is possibly TRBD1 (6 bases). CDR1 is MNHGY and CDR2 is SAAAGT in the germline V gene. Trimming pared 5 bases from V and 0 bases from J, leaving 11 bases between. This CDR3 has 15 residues.

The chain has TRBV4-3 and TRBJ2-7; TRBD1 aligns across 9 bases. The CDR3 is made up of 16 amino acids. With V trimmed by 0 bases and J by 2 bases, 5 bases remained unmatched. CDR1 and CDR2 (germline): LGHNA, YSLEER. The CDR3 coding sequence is TGCGCCAGCAGCCAAGATTGGGGGACAGGGACCTACGAGCAGTACTTC. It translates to CASSQDWGTGTYEQYF.

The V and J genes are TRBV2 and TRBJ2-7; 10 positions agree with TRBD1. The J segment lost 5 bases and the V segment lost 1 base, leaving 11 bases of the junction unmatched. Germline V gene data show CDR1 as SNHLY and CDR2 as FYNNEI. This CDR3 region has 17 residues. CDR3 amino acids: CASSEVLDRDRGHEQYF. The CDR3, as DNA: TGTGCCAGCAGTGAAGTGCTCGACCGGGACAGGGGCCACGAGCAGTACTTC.

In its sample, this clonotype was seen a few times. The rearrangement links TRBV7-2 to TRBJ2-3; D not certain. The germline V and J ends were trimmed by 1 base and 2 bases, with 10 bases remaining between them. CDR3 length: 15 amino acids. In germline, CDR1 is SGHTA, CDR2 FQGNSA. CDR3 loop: CASSLESAYTDTQYF. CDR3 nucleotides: TGTGCCAGCAGCTTAGAGTCAGCTTACACAGATACGCAGTATTTT.

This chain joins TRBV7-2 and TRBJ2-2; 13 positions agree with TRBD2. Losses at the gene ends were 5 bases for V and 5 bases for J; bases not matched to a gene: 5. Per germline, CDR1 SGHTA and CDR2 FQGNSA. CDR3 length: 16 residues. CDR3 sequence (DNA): TGTGCCAGCAGCGGACTAGCGGGAGCCTGGACCGGGGAGCTGTTTTTT. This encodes CASSGLAGAWTGELFF.